A single sample gave rise to the 29 T cell receptor beta chains below, sequenced in a study of T cell repertoires in cytomegalovirus infection. A single record per CDR3 protein comes from TCRdb applying MiXCR to the reads. Altogether roughly 990,000 distinct CDR3 sequences are present, under 40% being singletons, with the ten largest covering 13%. Antigen specificity for these receptors is unknown. The material sequenced was cultured CD8+ T cells from PBMCs, taken from culture after CMV antigen stimulation. Receptor source: a human donor in good health (CMV status not recorded). Some clones in this sample may be carry-over from other donors' samples.

Only a few counts were recorded for this clonotype. The genes are TRBV14 and TRBJ2-3; 10 nucleotides line up with TRBD1. V was clipped by 4 bases and J by 6 bases; unmatched bases: 4. Germline CDR1 is SGHDN and CDR2 is FVKESK. There are 14 residues in the CDR3. CDR3 protein: CASSPTGGRDTQYF. DNA of the CDR3: TGTGCCAGCAGCCCGACAGGGGGCAGGGATACGCAGTATTTT. Using reference TRBV14 and TRBJ2-3 for the parts outside the CDR3, the full variable domain is EAGVTQFPSHSVIEKGQTVTLRCDPISGHDNLYWYRRVMGKEIKFLLHFVKESKQDESGMPNNRFLAERTGGTYSTLKVQPAELEDSGVYFCASSPTGGRDTQYFGPGTRLTVL.

The V call is TRBV9, the J call TRBJ2-3; 8 positions agree with TRBD2. The CDR3 has 16 residues. CDR1 is SGDLS, CDR2 YYNGEE, per germline. V shed 0 bases and J 1 base; nucleotides not matched to a gene: 4. As DNA, the CDR3 is TGTGCCAGCAGCGTAGCGGGGGGGCTTGGCACAGATACGCAGTATTTT. Translated, it gives CASSVAGGLGTDTQYF.

The rearrangement uses TRBV12-3 or TRBV12-4 and TRBJ2-5; 8 bases map to TRBD2. Trimming cost V 2 bases and J 2 bases; bases outside gene matches: 4. This CDR3 contains 15 residues. CDR3 sequence: CASSLNAGGQETQYF. CDR3 nucleotides: TGTGCCAGCAGTTTAAATGCGGGGGGACAAGAGACCCAGTACTTC.

The chain recombines TRBV7-9 with TRBJ2-7, with D perhaps TRBD1 (5 bases). The germline V gene has CDR1 SEHNR and CDR2 FQNEAQ (reference sequence). This CDR3 is built from 14 residues. V was cut by 1 base and J by 3 bases, with 10 bases left in between. CDR3 DNA: TGTGCCAGCAGCTTAGTGGGCAGGGACTACGAGCAGTACTTC. Its translation is CASSLVGRDYEQYF.

This clonotype was detected ten times or more. The chain joins TRBV7-2 to TRBJ2-7, with TRBD1 identical over 9 bases. After removal of 0 bases from V and 6 bases from J, the junction contained 12 bases not matched to a gene. The CDR3 has 17 residues. Germline V gene sequence: CDR1 SGHTA, CDR2 FQGNSA. The CDR3 is CASSLALWDRESVEQYF. The CDR3 nucleotides read TGTGCCAGCAGCTTAGCGCTTTGGGACAGGGAATCGGTCGAGCAGTACTTC. Supplemented by reference TRBV7-2 and TRBJ2-7, the full variable domain reads GAGVSQSPSNKVTEKGKDVELRCDPISGHTALYWYRQSLGQGLEFLIYFQGNSAPDKSGLPSDRFSAERTGGSVSTLTIQRTQQEDSAVYLCASSLALWDRESVEQYFGPGTRLTVT.

This sequence joins TRBV5-6 and TRBJ2-2, with D hard to call. CDR1 and CDR2 (germline): SGHDT, YYEEEE. With 0 bases removed from V and 7 bases from J, the gap between germline ends came to 7 bases. The CDR3 runs 13 residues. CDR3 sequence: CASSLVNGGELFF. CDR3 in DNA: TGTGCCAGCAGCTTGGTTAATGGCGGGGAGCTGTTTTTT.

The V gene is TRBV23-1, the J gene TRBJ1-1; 7 bases are a match to TRBD1. TRBV23-1 is designated an ORF whose function remains uncertain. V was pared by 4 bases and J by 9 bases, with 14 bases of the junction left unmatched. The CDR3 loop spans 15 amino acids. The CDR3 reads CASSRTGFLTFQAFF. DNA for the CDR3: TGCGCCAGCAGTCGGACAGGATTTTTGACCTTTCAAGCTTTCTTT.

There are many counts of this clonotype. The CDR3 sequence is CASSTGLAGSFYNEQFF. The CDR3 DNA follows: TGTGCCAGTAGTACGGGACTAGCGGGGAGTTTCTACAATGAGCAGTTCTTC. This rearrangement joins TRBV19 to TRBJ2-1; 13 bases fit TRBD2. With 4 bases clipped from V and 3 bases from J, the junction kept 6 bases outside the gene matches. CDR1 is LNHDA, CDR2 SQIVND, per germline (reference sequence). The CDR3 is 17 amino acids. Full variable domain (outside the CDR3, taken from reference TRBV19 and TRBJ2-1): DGGITQSPKYLFRKEGQNVTLSCEQNLNHDAMYWYRQDPGQGLRLIYYSQIVNDFQKGDIAEGYSVSREKKESFPLTVTSAQKNPTAFYLCASSTGLAGSFYNEQFFGPGTRLTVL.

V is TRBV7-3 and J is TRBJ2-7, with 10 bases matching TRBD1. Looked up from germline, CDR1 is SGHTA and CDR2 is FQGTGA. There are 17 residues in the CDR3. With V trimmed by 2 bases and J by 2 bases, 9 bases remained unmatched. CDR3 bases: TGTGCCAGCAGCTTAGGCGAGGGACAGGGGTTGACCTACGAGCAGTACGTC. It translates to CASSLGEGQGLTYEQYV.

The chain uses TRBV7-6 and TRBJ1-4, with 9 bases that match TRBD1. CDR1 is SGHVS, CDR2 FNYEAQ, per germline. The CDR3 consists of 14 residues. V lost 5 bases, J lost 13 bases, and 11 bases stayed unmatched. CDR3 bases: TGTGCCAGCAGCCGACCGGGACAGGGAGTGATACTGTTTTTT. Amino acid sequence: CASSRPGQGVILFF.

This sequence joins TRBV7-8 and TRBJ2-7; D could derive from TRBD1 or TRBD2 (5 bases each). Germline lookup yields CDR1 SGHVS and CDR2 FQNEAQ. V was pared by 7 bases and J by 3 bases, with 13 bases between. The CDR3 spans 13 residues. CDR3 region: CASNLGPYYEQYF. The CDR3 bases are TGTGCCAGCAATCTGGGACCTTACTACGAGCAGTACTTC.

The chain combines TRBV6-2 or TRBV6-3 with TRBJ2-1; 11 bases align to TRBD2. This CDR3 is 20 amino acids long. V lost 2 bases to trimming and J lost 5 bases; unmatched junction nucleotides: 17. Germline V gene sequence: CDR1 MNHEY, CDR2 SVGEGT. CDR3 bases: TGTGCCAGCAGTTACCCGAGTCTCCCTTCCCTAGCGGGGGGAGACAATGAGCAGTTCTTC. Translation gives CASSYPSLPSLAGGDNEQFF.

The sample holds one count of this clonotype. This chain links TRBV20-1 with TRBJ1-5; 7 bases map to TRBD1. This CDR3 comprises 14 residues. The germline CDR1 and CDR2 sequences are DFQATT and SNEGSKA (reference sequence). The trim removed 3 bases at V and 4 bases at J, leaving 6 bases unmatched. The CDR3, as DNA: TGCAGTGCTAGTACAGGGGCTAGGAATCAGCCCCAGCATTTT. Translating gives CSASTGARNQPQHF.

The genes are TRBV7-4 and TRBJ2-1; 10 bases are shared with TRBD1. The CDR3 spans 14 residues. In germline, CDR1 is SGHVT, CDR2 SQSDAQ. The V and J ends lost 0 bases and 8 bases, in that order; junction bases with no gene match: 1. CDR3 nucleotides: TGTGCCAGCAGCTTAGCGGACAGGGGGTATGAGCAGTTCTTC. Protein sequence: CASSLADRGYEQFF. Looking up the rest from reference TRBV7-4 and TRBJ2-1 gives the full variable domain: GAGVSQSPRYKVAKRGRDVALRCDSISGHVTLYWYRQTLGQGSEVLTYSQSDAQRDKSGRPSGRFSAERPERSVSTLKIQRTEQGDSAVYLCASSLADRGYEQFFGPGTRLTVL.

The V and J genes are TRBV4-1 and TRBJ2-2, with no clear D. The germline CDR1 and CDR2 sequences are MGHRA and YSYEKL. The CDR3 covers 11 residues. The V gene lost 3 bases and the J gene lost 7 bases, with 3 bases spanning the gap. CDR3 amino acids: CASSHGGELFF. CDR3 sequence (DNA): TGCGCCAGCAGCCATGGCGGGGAGCTGTTTTTT.

The sample holds one count of this clonotype. This chain joins TRBV6-1 and TRBJ1-2, with a tentative D call TRBD1 (5 bases). Deletions cut 3 bases from V and 7 bases from J, with 15 bases between. Germline lookup yields CDR1 MNHNS and CDR2 SASEGT. The CDR3 is 14 residues long. The DNA for the CDR3 is TGTGCCAGCAGTGACGGGGCAGGGCCTGGTGGCTACACCTTC. Amino acids: CASSDGAGPGGYTF.

This chain uses TRBV28 with TRBJ2-2; D gene unclear. Germline V gives CDR1 MDHEN, CDR2 SYDVKM. This CDR3 region has 15 residues. With 3 bases removed from V and 5 bases from J, the gap between germline ends came to 13 bases. The CDR3 sequence is CASSLPLTVTGELFF. CDR3 nucleotides: TGTGCCAGCAGTTTGCCCCTAACAGTAACCGGGGAGCTGTTTTTT.

This clonotype has a handful of counts. This chain links TRBV7-9 with TRBJ1-2, with 7 nucleotides matching TRBD1. Unmatched junction bases numbered 16, after V lost 5 bases and J lost 7 bases. Germline CDR1 and CDR2: SEHNR and FQNEAQ (reference sequence). The CDR3 totals 16 residues. The CDR3 loop reads CASSRRQQGRDGGYTF. DNA of the CDR3: TGTGCCAGCAGCCGCCGACAACAGGGGCGGGATGGTGGCTACACCTTC.

The rearrangement uses TRBV6-1 and TRBJ2-7; no reliable D call. The germline gives CDR1 MNHNS, CDR2 SASEGT. The length of the CDR3 is 15 residues. V was cut by 2 bases and J by 7 bases, with 18 bases left in between. The CDR3, as DNA: TGTGCCAGCAGTGAATATGTCCGTACTAATTCGGAGCAGTACGTC. Protein sequence: CASSEYVRTNSEQYV.

This clonotype turned up a few times. The chain couples TRBV6-1 to TRBJ2-7; D is possibly TRBD2 (5 bases). Between the trimmed V and J ends, which lost 2 bases and 5 bases, there was a span of 16 bases. The CDR3 totals 15 residues. The V gene's germline CDR1 is MNHNS and CDR2 SASEGT. Here the CDR3 DNA reads TGTGCCAGCAGTGAACTTATGGGAGTCGGGGACGAGCAGTACGTC. Translated: CASSELMGVGDEQYV.

The V call is TRBV7-6, the J call TRBJ2-2, with 9 positions matching TRBD2. The trim removed 0 bases at V and 4 bases at J, leaving 12 bases unmatched. Germline loops: CDR1 SGHVS, CDR2 FNYEAQ. This CDR3 is 19 amino acids long. This chain's CDR3 is CASSLALNRRGGPTGELFF. The CDR3 DNA is TGTGCCAGCAGCTTAGCGCTAAATCGGCGGGGGGGGCCCACCGGGGAGCTGTTTTTT.

The chain couples TRBV4-1 to TRBJ1-4; D gene uncertain. The CDR3 spans 14 residues. V lost 0 bases and J lost 5, with 7 bases in between. Germline V gene sequence: CDR1 MGHRA, CDR2 YSYEKL. This CDR3 reads CASSQDVRNEKLFF. DNA for the CDR3: TGCGCCAGCAGCCAAGACGTCAGGAATGAAAAACTGTTTTTT.

In DNA, the CDR3 is TGCGCCAGCAGCTTGACGGGGGCTCGTAATGAGCAGTTCTTC. Amino acid sequence: CASSLTGARNEQFF. The rearrangement joins TRBV10-2 to TRBJ2-1; either TRBD1 or TRBD2 may fit D (6 bases each). V dropped 6 bases and J dropped 7 bases, with 16 bases sitting between them. Germline V gene lookup returns CDR1 WSHSY and CDR2 SAAADI. The CDR3 contains 14 residues.

Only a few counts were recorded for this clonotype. The chain carries TRBV6-6 and TRBJ1-2; no clear D gene. The CDR3 totals 12 residues. V was clipped by 7 bases and J by 8 bases, with 14 bases between them. Germline-derived CDR1 and CDR2 are MNHNY and SVGAGI (reference sequence). The DNA of the CDR3 is TGTGCCAGCATCTCCGAGCCCGGGGGCTACACCTTC. It is translated as CASISEPGGYTF.

The rearrangement joins TRBV11-2 to TRBJ2-2; tentatively, D is TRBD1 (8 bases). V lost 3 bases, J lost 5 bases, and 22 bases lay in between. Germline values: CDR1 SGHAT, CDR2 FQNNGV. This CDR3 contains 18 residues. CDR3 sequence (DNA): TGTGCCAGCAGCTTTGCAGGGGGCGCAGTCGGGGGGACCGGGGAGCTGTTTTTT. This gives the protein CASSFAGGAVGGTGELFF.

This clonotype has only a few counts. CDR3 in amino acids: CASRSVGPDTQYF. CDR3 sequence (DNA): TGTGCCAGTAGATCCGTGGGACCCGATACGCAGTATTTT. V gene TRBV19 combines with J gene TRBJ2-3, with D perhaps given as TRBD1 or TRBD2 (5 bases each). Trimming left V 6 bases short and J 6 bases short, with 13 bases between. Germline CDR1 LNHDA, CDR2 SQIVND (reference sequence). This CDR3 has 13 residues.

The sample holds a few counts of this clonotype. This chain uses TRBV6-8 with TRBJ1-4; tentatively, D is TRBD1 (5 bases). The CDR3 has 14 amino acids. Trimming shortened V by 1 base and J by 7 bases, and 10 bases separated the two germline ends. CDR1 MNHGY and CDR2 SAAAGT come from the germline V gene. Here the CDR3 reads CASSYYQGGEKLFF. For the CDR3, the DNA is TGTGCCAGCAGTTACTACCAGGGAGGTGAAAAACTGTTTTTT.

This clonotype was picked up a small number of times. This chain links TRBV2 with TRBJ1-1; D gene unclear. The CDR3 extends over 18 amino acids. CDR1 and CDR2 (germline): SNHLY, FYNNEI. V gave up 1 base and J gave up 7 bases, with 25 bases separating them. CDR3 sequence (DNA): TGTGCCAGCAGTGAAGGGGCATTCTGGGGAACGGCTAACGGTGAAGCTTTCTTT. Translated, it gives CASSEGAFWGTANGEAFF. The full variable domain, with the rest looked up from reference TRBV2 and TRBJ1-1, is EPEVTQTPSHQVTQMGQEVILRCVPISNHLYFYWYRQILGQKVEFLVSFYNNEISEKSEIFDDQFSVERPDGSNFTLKIRSTKLEDSAMYFCASSEGAFWGTANGEAFFGQGTRLTVV.

This clonotype was detected only a few times. The chain recombines TRBV11-2 with TRBJ1-1; D ambiguous. This CDR3 is built from 16 residues. V was cut by 2 bases and J by 0 bases, with 13 bases left in between. Germline CDR1 reads SGHAT; CDR2 reads FQNNGV. The CDR3 region is CASSLWITDMNTEAFF. The CDR3 DNA reads as TGTGCCAGCAGCTTATGGATCACAGACATGAACACTGAAGCTTTCTTT. Together with reference TRBV11-2 and TRBJ1-1, the CDR3 gives the full variable domain: EAGVAQSPRYKIIEKRQSVAFWCNPISGHATLYWYQQILGQGPKLLIQFQNNGVVDDSQLPKDRFSAERLKGVDSTLKIQPAKLEDSAVYLCASSLWITDMNTEAFFGQGTRLTVV.